Listed here are 30 T cell receptor beta chains from one sample, sequenced in a study of T cells in Graves' hyperthyroidism and ophthalmopathy. TCR beta CDR3 regions were amplified from RNA. The TCR CDR3 first-round RT-PCR relied on the HTBI primer set. Each CDR3 protein gets one entry after TCRdb re-called the multiplex PCR reads with MiXCR. The sample shows about 52,000 distinct CDR3 sequences, less than 50% of them seen only once. The specimen sequenced was blood. These receptors all stem from a woman between 45 and 65 years old with Graves' ophthalmopathy.

This rearrangement joins TRBV5-1 to TRBJ1-6, with 9 bases matching TRBD1. Germline values: CDR1 SGHRS, CDR2 YFSETQ. Trimming at V came to 4 bases and at J to 7 bases, leaving 6 bases not matched to a gene. The CDR3 has 15 residues. The CDR3 loop reads CASSEPGQGNSPLHF. The CDR3 DNA reads as TGCGCCAGCAGCGAACCGGGACAGGGAAATTCACCCCTCCACTTT.

This clonotype was counted between two and nine times. This chain uses TRBV29-1 with TRBJ2-1; tentatively, D is TRBD1 or TRBD2 (5 bases each). The CDR3 sequence is 11 residues long. The germline V gene has CDR1 SQVTM and CDR2 ANQGSEA. V was trimmed by 4 bases and J by 8 bases, leaving 9 bases between them. CDR3 amino acids: CSVVRGDEQFF. CDR3 sequence (DNA): TGCAGCGTTGTTCGAGGGGATGAGCAGTTCTTC.

The genes are TRBV24-1 and TRBJ1-2; weak D call: TRBD1 (6 bases). V lost 12 bases and J lost 7, with 11 bases in between. CDR1 KGHDR and CDR2 SFDVKD come from the germline V gene. The CDR3 sequence is 10 residues long. The CDR3 coding sequence is TGTGCCCCGGGGGGCGGTGGCTACACCTTC. Protein: CAPGGGGYTF.

Ten or more counts support this clonotype. The J gene is TRBJ2-1, the V gene TRBV7-2, with 9 bases that match TRBD2. The CDR3 totals 17 residues. Germline V gene lookup returns CDR1 SGHTA and CDR2 FQGNSA. Germline trimming cut 5 bases from V and 0 bases from J; bases unmatched to any gene: 8. The CDR3 is CASSPRLAASSYNEQFF. DNA of the CDR3: TGTGCCAGCAGCCCAAGACTAGCGGCCAGCTCCTACAATGAGCAGTTCTTC.

This clonotype turned up a few times. The V call is TRBV12-3 or TRBV12-4, the J call TRBJ2-1, with TRBD1 matching 7 bases. V was clipped by 6 bases and J by 6 bases; unmatched bases: 8. This CDR3 spans 14 amino acids. In DNA form, the CDR3 reads TGTGCCAGCAGCCCGAGGGGACAGTTCAATGAGCAGTTCTTC. Protein sequence: CASSPRGQFNEQFF.

With respect to this clonotype: Compared with germline, one end of the junction differs, possibly owing to a read error. The chain couples TRBV7-9 to TRBJ1-2, with a weak D call TRBD1 (5 bases). The CDR3 is made up of 17 amino acids. Per germline, CDR1 SEHNR and CDR2 FQNEAQ (reference sequence). The CDR3 reads CASSPPRDAPANYGYAF. In DNA, the CDR3 is TGTGCCAGCTCTCCCCCCCGGGACGCCCCAGCTAACTATGGCTACGCCTTC. The full variable domain, completed using reference TRBV7-9 and TRBJ1-2, is DTGVSQNPRHKITKRGQNVTFRCDPISEHNRLYWYRQTLGQGPEFLTYFQNEAQLEKSRLLSDRFSAERPKGSFSTLEIQRTEQGDSAMYLCASSPPRDAPANYGYAFGSGTRLTVV.

The J gene is TRBJ1-5, the V gene TRBV7-2, with a tentative D call TRBD1 (5 bases). Trimming removed 5 bases at V and 11 bases at J, with 19 bases between. In germline, CDR1 is SGHTA, CDR2 FQGNSA. This CDR3 is built from 14 residues. CDR3 DNA: TGTGCCAGCAGCCCGGGAGGGACCCAAGAGACCCAGCATTTT. Its translation: CASSPGGTQETQHF.

This clonotype has at least ten counts. This sequence joins TRBV15 and TRBJ2-7, with 8 bases fitting TRBD2. From germline, CDR1 is LNHNV and CDR2 YYDKDF (reference sequence). The CDR3 is made up of 16 amino acids. V was clipped by 3 bases and J by 6 bases; unmatched bases: 13. The CDR3 nucleotides read TGTGCCACCAGCAGCTGGGCAGCGGGAGTCCCCAGCGAGCAGTACTTC. This encodes CATSSWAAGVPSEQYF.

For this clonotype: Sequence at one end of the junction differs from germline and may be a read error. The chain uses TRBV7-9 and TRBJ2-7; 7 bases are shared with TRBD2. The V gene's germline CDR1 is SEHNR and CDR2 FQNEAQ (reference sequence). The CDR3 is 14 amino acids. The CDR3 sequence is CAGSSGTIHYEQYF. The CDR3 region has the DNA TGTGCCGGCAGCTCCGGGACTATCCACTACGAGCAGTACTTC.

The rearrangement joins TRBV7-9 to TRBJ2-7, with 11 bases matching TRBD1. The germline CDR1 and CDR2 sequences are SEHNR and FQNEAQ (reference sequence). The CDR3 covers 15 residues. V lost 5 bases to trimming and J lost 2 bases; unmatched junction nucleotides: 5. DNA for the CDR3: TGTGCCAGCAGCACCCCGGGACAGGGGGCCTACGAGCAGTACTTC. It is translated as CASSTPGQGAYEQYF.

This clonotype has just one count. This sequence may be a read error, since a much larger clone differs from it by one base. The rearrangement links TRBV12-3 or TRBV12-4 to TRBJ1-3; the D is unclear. The CDR3 totals 15 residues. V lost 5 bases and J lost 2, with 13 bases in between. In nucleotides, the CDR3 is TGTGCCAGCAGTAGACTAGGTCAGACTGGAAACACCATATATTTT. It yields the protein CASSRLGQTGNTIYF.

This clonotype was recorded many times. This rearrangement joins TRBV10-3 to TRBJ2-7; TRBD1 aligns across 8 bases. Germline V gene sequence: CDR1 ENHRY, CDR2 SYGVKD. CDR3 length equals 16 residues. With V trimmed by 4 bases and J by 0 bases, 8 bases remained unmatched. Here the CDR3 reads CAISGSGQESSYEQYF. In DNA, the CDR3 is TGTGCCATCAGTGGCTCGGGACAGGAGAGCTCCTACGAGCAGTACTTC.

This clonotype was counted at least ten times. The CDR3 region is CSARDRPNPYEQYF. CDR3 nucleotides: TGCAGTGCTAGAGATCGACCTAACCCCTACGAGCAGTACTTC. This chain links TRBV20-1 with TRBJ2-7; D is undetermined. Germline V gives CDR1 DFQATT, CDR2 SNEGSKA (reference sequence). CDR3 length: 14 residues. The ends were cut back, 0 bases at V and 2 bases at J, with 11 bases in the middle.

By its share, this clonotype is medium-sized. This chain uses TRBV24-1 with TRBJ2-3; D gene uncertain. In germline, CDR1 is KGHDR, CDR2 SFDVKD. This CDR3 comprises 13 residues. The V gene lost 6 bases and the J gene lost 2 bases, with 8 bases spanning the gap. The CDR3 sequence: CATSHPVTDTQYF. The DNA for the CDR3 is TGTGCCACCAGTCACCCCGTCACAGATACGCAGTATTTT.

In this sample, this clonotype turned up many times. The chain recombines TRBV4-3 with TRBJ2-5, with D tentatively TRBD1 or TRBD2 (5 bases each). The germline V and J ends were trimmed by 0 bases and 4 bases, with 12 bases remaining between them. The V gene's germline CDR1 is LGHNA and CDR2 YSLEER. The CDR3 has 15 residues. This CDR3 is CASSQDRGVGETQYF. CDR3 nucleotide sequence: TGCGCCAGCAGCCAAGATAGGGGAGTTGGAGAGACCCAGTACTTC.

This clonotype was recorded many times. The J gene is TRBJ2-3, the V gene TRBV11-3; TRBD2 aligns across 8 bases. Trimming removed 3 bases from V and 6 bases from J; junction bases left unmatched: 2. CDR1 and CDR2 from the germline V gene are SGHNT and YENEEA. The CDR3 is made up of 13 amino acids. The chain's CDR3 is CASSFGGEDTQYF. The CDR3 region has the DNA TGTGCCAGCAGCTTCGGGGGGGAGGATACGCAGTATTTT. Full variable domain (missing parts from reference TRBV11-3 and TRBJ2-3): EAGVVQSPRYKIIEKKQPVAFWCNPISGHNTLYWYLQNLGQGPELLIRYENEEAVDDSQLPKDRFSAERLKGVDSTLKIQPAELGDSAVYLCASSFGGEDTQYFGPGTRLTVL.

This clonotype was recorded many times. The chain has TRBV5-6 and TRBJ2-1, with D perhaps matching TRBD2 (7 bases). V was pared by 0 bases and J by 8 bases, with 15 bases between. Germline V gene sequence: CDR1 SGHDT, CDR2 YYEEEE. The CDR3 sequence is 15 residues long. The CDR3 reads CASSLVGGAEDEQFF. DNA of the CDR3: TGTGCCAGCAGCTTGGTAGGGGGGGCCGAGGATGAGCAGTTCTTC.

The chain couples TRBV2 to TRBJ2-7; 12 bases match TRBD2. Unmatched junction bases numbered 2, after V lost 7 bases and J lost 1 base. The V gene's germline CDR1 is SNHLY and CDR2 FYNNEI. This CDR3 contains 14 residues. CDR3 in DNA: TGTGCCAGCACTGGGACTAGCGGGTCCTACGAGCAGTACTTC. This translates into CASTGTSGSYEQYF.

Concerning this clonotype: At one of its ends the junction is not consistent with the germline gene, which may arise from a read error. The chain recombines TRBV6-4 with TRBJ2-1, with TRBD2 matching 12 bases. From germline, CDR1 is MRHNA and CDR2 SNTAGT. CDR3 length equals 16 residues. As DNA, the CDR3 is TGTGCCAGCAGTGAGGCCGCTAGCGGGGGGGCCGATGAGCAGTCCTTT. Amino acid sequence: CASSEAASGGADEQSF.

Judged by abundance, this clonotype is medium-sized. The rearrangement joins TRBV10-3 to TRBJ2-3; 7 bases map to TRBD2. The CDR3 totals 15 residues. CDR1 ENHRY and CDR2 SYGVKD come from the germline V gene. With 4 bases clipped from V and 1 base from J, the junction kept 5 bases outside the gene matches. The chain's CDR3 is CAISGGRERTDTQYF. CDR3 DNA sequence: TGTGCCATCAGTGGCGGGAGAGAACGCACAGATACGCAGTATTTT.

This clonotype has ten or more counts. The chain links TRBV20-1 to TRBJ2-7; 7 positions match TRBD2. The CDR3 totals 16 residues. CDR1 and CDR2 from the germline V gene are DFQATT and SNEGSKA (reference sequence). Trimming took 1 base from V and 0 from J; bases not matched to a gene: 9. For the CDR3, the DNA is TGCAGTGCTAGAGGGGTATTCGGGGGGAGCTCCTACGAGCAGTACTTC. Residues: CSARGVFGGSSYEQYF.

On this clonotype itself: A read error is possible here, since a much larger clone lies one base away. As the CDR3 is not closed by the conserved phenylalanine or tryptophan, this likely results from a read error. The chain carries TRBV12-3 or TRBV12-4 and TRBJ2-7, with a tentative D call TRBD2 (6 bases). V lost 6 bases, J lost 6 bases, and 18 bases lay in between. The CDR3 is 14 amino acids. The CDR3 DNA reads TGTGCCAGCAGACCCGGACGGAGGGTATCCGAGCAGTACCTC. Translated: CASRPGRRVSEQYL.

This chain joins TRBV18 and TRBJ1-1; perhaps TRBD1 as D (5 bases). The germline CDR1 and CDR2 sequences are KGHSH and LQKENI. Trimming pared 3 bases from V and 3 bases from J, leaving 17 bases between. The CDR3 has 16 amino acids. CDR3 amino acids: CASSPLIRGSDTEAFF. CDR3 DNA sequence: TGTGCCAGCTCACCGTTGATAAGGGGATCGGACACTGAAGCTTTCTTT.

This clonotype was recorded at least ten times. V is TRBV2 and J is TRBJ1-4; D remains ambiguous. The CDR3 extends over 14 amino acids. Germline CDR1 and CDR2: SNHLY and FYNNEI. V dropped 4 bases and J dropped 0 bases, with 6 bases sitting between them. The CDR3: CASSAIATNEKLFF. CDR3 DNA sequence: TGTGCCAGCAGTGCCATAGCAACTAATGAAAAACTGTTTTTT.

J is TRBJ2-7 and V is TRBV7-3, with D perhaps TRBD1 (5 bases). CDR1 is SGHTA, CDR2 FQGTGA, per germline. There are 13 residues in the CDR3. The V and J ends lost 5 bases and 0 bases respectively, with 8 bases between them. CDR3 sequence: CASSPDNSYEQYF. CDR3 bases: TGTGCCAGCAGCCCGGACAACTCCTACGAGCAGTACTTC.

The sample holds many counts of this clonotype. The chain combines TRBV11-2 with TRBJ2-5; 10 bases align to TRBD1. This CDR3 is built from 17 residues. V gave up 5 bases and J gave up 7 bases; unmatched junction bases: 16. CDR1 SGHAT and CDR2 FQNNGV come from the germline V gene. The CDR3 nucleotides read TGTGCCAGCAGCATAACCGGGACAGGGGTGGATCGAAGGACCCAGTACTTC. It specifies CASSITGTGVDRRTQYF.

On this clonotype: Given a much more abundant clone one base away, this may be a read error. This is likely a read error, given that the CDR3 carries no conserved phenylalanine or tryptophan at its end. The chain's CDR3 is CASSRTSGRAGGELFS. The CDR3 DNA is TGTGCCAGCAGTCGGACTAGCGGGAGGGCCGGCGGGGAGCTGTTTTCT. The chain recombines TRBV6-5 with TRBJ2-2; 15 bases agree with TRBD2. The CDR3 runs to 16 residues. Germline-derived CDR1 and CDR2 are MNHEY and SVGAGI. Trimming at V came to 5 bases and at J to 7 bases, leaving 5 bases not matched to a gene.

This clonotype was recorded many times. The chain combines TRBV20-1 with TRBJ1-1; TRBD1 matches at 7 bases. CDR1 is DFQATT, CDR2 SNEGSKA, per germline (reference sequence). After removal of 1 base from V and 0 bases from J, the junction contained 5 bases not matched to a gene. CDR3 length: 15 residues. The CDR3: CSARARTGMNTEAFF. CDR3 in DNA: TGCAGTGCTAGAGCCCGGACAGGTATGAACACTGAAGCTTTCTTT.

This sequence joins TRBV7-2 and TRBJ2-7; TRBD2 matches 7 bases. The CDR3 sequence is 14 residues long. Losses at the gene ends were 2 bases for V and 0 bases for J; bases not matched to a gene: 1. The germline CDR1 and CDR2 sequences are SGHTA and FQGNSA. DNA for the CDR3: TGTGCCAGCAGCTTACTAGCGGACTCCTACGAGCAGTACTTC. Residues: CASSLLADSYEQYF.

This clonotype has at least ten counts. The rearrangement links TRBV7-9 to TRBJ1-6; 8 nucleotides agree with TRBD1. The germline V gene has CDR1 SEHNR and CDR2 FQNEAQ (reference sequence). This CDR3 has 15 residues. Trimming at V came to 1 base and at J to 6 bases, leaving 2 bases not matched to a gene. CDR3 nucleotide sequence: TGTGCCAGCAGCTTAGTTACAGGGGGTAATTCACCCCTCCACTTT. Translating gives CASSLVTGGNSPLHF.